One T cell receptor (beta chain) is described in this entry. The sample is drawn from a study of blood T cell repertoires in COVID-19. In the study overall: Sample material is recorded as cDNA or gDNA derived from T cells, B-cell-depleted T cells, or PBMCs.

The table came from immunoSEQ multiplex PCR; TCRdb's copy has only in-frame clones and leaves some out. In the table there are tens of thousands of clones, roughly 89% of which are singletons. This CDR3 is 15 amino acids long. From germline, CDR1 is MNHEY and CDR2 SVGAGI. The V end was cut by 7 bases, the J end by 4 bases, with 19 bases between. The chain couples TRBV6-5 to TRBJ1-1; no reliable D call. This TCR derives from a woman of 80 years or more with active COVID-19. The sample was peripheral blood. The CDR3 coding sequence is TGTGCCAGCAAGATCGGACGGCGGGGAATCACTGAAGCTTTCTTT. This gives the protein CASKIGRRGITEAFF.